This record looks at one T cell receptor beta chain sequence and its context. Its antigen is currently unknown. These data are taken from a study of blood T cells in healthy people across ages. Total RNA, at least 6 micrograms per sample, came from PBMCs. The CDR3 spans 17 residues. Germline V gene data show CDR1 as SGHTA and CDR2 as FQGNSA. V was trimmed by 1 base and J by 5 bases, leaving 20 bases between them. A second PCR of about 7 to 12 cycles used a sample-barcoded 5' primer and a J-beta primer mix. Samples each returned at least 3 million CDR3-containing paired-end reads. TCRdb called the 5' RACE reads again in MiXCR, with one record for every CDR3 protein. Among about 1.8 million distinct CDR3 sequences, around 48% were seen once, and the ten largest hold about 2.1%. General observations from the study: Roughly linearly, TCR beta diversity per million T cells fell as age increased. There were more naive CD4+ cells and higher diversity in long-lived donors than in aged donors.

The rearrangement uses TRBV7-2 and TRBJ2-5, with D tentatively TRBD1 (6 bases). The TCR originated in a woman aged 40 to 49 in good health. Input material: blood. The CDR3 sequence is CASSLVGMGARTETQYF. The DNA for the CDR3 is TGTGCCAGCAGCTTAGTTGGGATGGGGGCGCGGACGGAGACCCAGTACTTC. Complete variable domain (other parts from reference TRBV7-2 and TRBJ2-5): GAGVSQSPSNKVTEKGKDVELRCDPISGHTALYWYRQSLGQGLEFLIYFQGNSAPDKSGLPSDRFSAERTGGSVSTLTIQRTQQEDSAVYLCASSLVGMGARTETQYFGPGTRLLVL.